Below are 11 T cell receptor beta chains sequenced from a single sample in a study of CD8 T cells in ankylosing spondylitis. Study findings and constraints: About eight highly homologous variants made up a TCR beta motif that seemed to typify ankylosing spondylitis blood.

Via MiXCR, TCRdb re-called the 5' RACE reads, giving one row per CDR3 protein. The sample shows over 600,000 distinct CDR3 sequences, about 20% of them seen only once. No antigen is known for these receptors. Sequences were obtained from blood, either unsorted or a sorted T cell fraction (not recorded which). Source of these receptors: a male donor with ankylosing spondylitis.

In this sample, this clonotype turned up a few times. The rearrangement links TRBV4-1 to TRBJ2-4, with D possibly being TRBD1 (6 bases). The CDR3 length is 12 residues. V was shortened by 4 bases and J by 8 bases, with 9 bases between the two germline ends. CDR1 MGHRA and CDR2 YSYEKL come from the germline V gene. CDR3 nucleotides: TGCGCCAGCAGCCCTACAGGGTACATTCAGTACTTC. Amino acids: CASSPTGYIQYF.

A few counts support this clonotype. The V gene is TRBV11-2, the J gene TRBJ2-7, with a tentative D call TRBD2 (6 bases). Germline CDR1 and CDR2: SGHAT and FQNNGV. The CDR3 sequence is 15 residues long. The V end lost 3 bases, the J end lost 3 bases, and 15 bases lay between the germline ends. DNA of the CDR3: TGTGCCAGCAGCTTCGGAGGGTTAACGTTCTACGAGCAGTACTTC. This gives the protein CASSFGGLTFYEQYF.

The genes are TRBV6-1 and TRBJ2-1; 9 nucleotides match TRBD2. The CDR3 is 16 amino acids. Germline trimming cut 3 bases from V and 2 bases from J; bases unmatched to any gene: 5. The germline CDR1 and CDR2 sequences are MNHNS and SASEGT. CDR3 nucleotides: TGTGCCAGCAGTGAGTTGTCTAGCGGGGCCTACAATGAGCAGTTCTTC. Its protein product is CASSELSSGAYNEQFF.

This clonotype was seen repeatedly, ten times or more. The CDR3 loop reads CASSLGGNTGELFF. The CDR3 region has the DNA TGTGCCAGCAGTTTGGGGGGGAACACCGGGGAGCTGTTTTTT. The chain employs TRBV12-3 or TRBV12-4 and TRBJ2-2; TRBD2 might be the D (6 bases). Trimming cost V 3 bases and J 1 base, with 6 bases left between them. The CDR3 has 14 residues.

This clonotype has just a few counts. V usage is TRBV7-9 and J usage is TRBJ2-5; TRBD2 agrees at 8 bases. Trimming at V came to 0 bases and at J to 5 bases, leaving 11 bases not matched to a gene. The CDR3 spans 17 residues. The V gene's germline CDR1 is SEHNR and CDR2 FQNEAQ (reference sequence). The CDR3 coding sequence is TGTGCCAGCAGCTTAGCTGAAGCGGGGGTGCGGTTGGAGACCCAGTACTTC. This translates into CASSLAEAGVRLETQYF.

The rearrangement uses TRBV20-1 and TRBJ2-6; either TRBD1 or TRBD2 may supply D (6 bases each). Trimming took 6 bases from V and 0 from J, leaving 18 bases between them. Germline V lookup: CDR1 DFQATT, CDR2 SNEGSKA (reference sequence). This CDR3 region has 17 residues. The CDR3 protein is CSAPLWGADSGANVLTF. CDR3 coding DNA: TGCAGTGCCCCCCTTTGGGGGGCAGACTCTGGGGCCAACGTCCTGACTTTC.

The genes are TRBV18 and TRBJ2-5; D is undetermined. Germline loops: CDR1 KGHSH, CDR2 LQKENI. The CDR3 extends over 14 amino acids. V lost 3 bases and J lost 3, with 11 bases in between. The CDR3 reads CASSPRKLEETQYF. CDR3 DNA sequence: TGTGCCAGCTCACCCCGTAAGCTTGAAGAGACCCAGTACTTC.

The chain combines TRBV12-3 or TRBV12-4 with TRBJ2-2; D ambiguous. This CDR3 has 18 amino acids. V was cut by 1 base and J by 0 bases, with 15 bases left in between. CDR3 loop: CASSLGKLERTNTGELFF. CDR3 coding DNA: TGTGCCAGCAGTTTAGGGAAACTCGAACGAACGAACACCGGGGAGCTGTTTTTT.

This clonotype was counted only a few times. The rearrangement links TRBV5-1 to TRBJ2-7, with a possible D match to TRBD1 (7 bases). Looked up from germline, CDR1 is SGHRS and CDR2 is YFSETQ. Trimming took off 4 bases at V and 3 bases at J, with 14 bases between the two ends. The CDR3 covers 14 residues. In DNA form, the CDR3 reads TGCGCCAGCAGCCCGGAGGGGGCCAGCTACGAGCAGTACTTC. Its protein product is CASSPEGASYEQYF. The variable domain in full, completed from reference TRBV5-1 and TRBJ2-7, reads KAGVTQTPRYLIKTRGQQVTLSCSPISGHRSVSWYQQTPGQGLQFLFEYFSETQRNKGNFPGRFSGRQFSNSRSEMNVSTLELGDSALYLCASSPEGASYEQYFGPGTRLTVT.

For the CDR3, the DNA is TGTGCCAGCAGCTTAGTAACAGGGGTTAACACCGGGGAGCTGTTTTTT. This sequence encodes CASSLVTGVNTGELFF. The chain combines TRBV7-2 with TRBJ2-2; TRBD1 aligns across 7 bases. Trimming cost V 1 base and J 2 bases; bases outside gene matches: 4. Per the germline V gene, CDR1 is SGHTA and CDR2 is FQGNSA. There are 16 residues in the CDR3. The full variable domain, with the rest looked up from reference TRBV7-2 and TRBJ2-2, is GAGVSQSPSNKVTEKGKDVELRCDPISGHTALYWYRQSLGQGLEFLIYFQGNSAPDKSGLPSDRFSAERTGGSVSTLTIQRTQQEDSAVYLCASSLVTGVNTGELFFGEGSRLTVL.

This chain joins TRBV6-2 or TRBV6-3 and TRBJ2-1, with 8 bases matching TRBD2. J was trimmed by 6 bases and V by 0 bases; bases with no gene match: 7. The CDR3 is 16 amino acids. Germline CDR1 and CDR2: MNHEY and SVGEGT. The CDR3 protein is CASSYSAGGGPNEQFF. DNA for the CDR3: TGTGCCAGCAGTTACTCGGCTGGCGGGGGGCCCAATGAGCAGTTCTTC.